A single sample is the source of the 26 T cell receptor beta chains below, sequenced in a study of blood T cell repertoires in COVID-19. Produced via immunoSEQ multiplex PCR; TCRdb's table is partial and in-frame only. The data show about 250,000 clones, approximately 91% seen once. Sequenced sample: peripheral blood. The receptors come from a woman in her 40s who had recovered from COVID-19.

The CDR3 bases are TGTGCCAGCAGCTTGGGGGGGCTGGTTGGAAACACCATATATTTT. This encodes CASSLGGLVGNTIYF. V is TRBV5-5 and J is TRBJ1-3; TRBD1 might be the D (6 bases). V dropped 0 bases and J dropped 3 bases, with 10 bases sitting between them. Germline values: CDR1 SGHKS, CDR2 YYEKEE (reference sequence). CDR3 size: 15 residues. Full variable domain (outside the CDR3, taken from reference TRBV5-5 and TRBJ1-3): DAGVTQSPTHLIKTRGQQVTLRCSPISGHKSVSWYQQVLGQGPQFIFQYYEKEERGRGNFPDRFSARQFPNYSSELNVNALLLGDSALYLCASSLGGLVGNTIYFGEGSWLTVV.

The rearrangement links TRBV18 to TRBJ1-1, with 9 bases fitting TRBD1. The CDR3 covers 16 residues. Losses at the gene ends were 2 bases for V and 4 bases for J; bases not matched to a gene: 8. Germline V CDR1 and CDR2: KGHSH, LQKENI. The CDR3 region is CASSPAGQGTGTEAFF. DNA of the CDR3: TGTGCCAGCTCACCAGCCGGACAGGGGACAGGCACTGAAGCTTTCTTT.

The DNA for the CDR3 is TGCGCCAGCAGCTTGGACGGACAGGGGGCGGGTAGTGGCTACACCTTC. It translates to CASSLDGQGAGSGYTF. The chain uses TRBV5-1 and TRBJ1-2; 11 bases line up with TRBD1. The CDR3 runs to 16 residues. The V and J ends lost 0 bases and 7 bases, in that order; junction bases with no gene match: 8. Germline V gene lookup returns CDR1 SGHRS and CDR2 YFSETQ.

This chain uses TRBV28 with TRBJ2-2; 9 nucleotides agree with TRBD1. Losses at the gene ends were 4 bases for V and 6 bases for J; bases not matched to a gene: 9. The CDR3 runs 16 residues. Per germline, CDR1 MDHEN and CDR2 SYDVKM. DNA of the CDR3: TGTGCCAGCAGTTCCCCCGGGACAGGGTTCGCCGGGGAGCTGTTTTTT. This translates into CASSSPGTGFAGELFF.

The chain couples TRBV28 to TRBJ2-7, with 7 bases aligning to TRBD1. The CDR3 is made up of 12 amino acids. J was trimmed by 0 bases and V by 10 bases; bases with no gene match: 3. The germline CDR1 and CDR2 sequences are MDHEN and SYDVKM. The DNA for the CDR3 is TGTGCCACTTCAGGGGGCTCCTACGAGCAGTACTTC. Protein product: CATSGGSYEQYF.

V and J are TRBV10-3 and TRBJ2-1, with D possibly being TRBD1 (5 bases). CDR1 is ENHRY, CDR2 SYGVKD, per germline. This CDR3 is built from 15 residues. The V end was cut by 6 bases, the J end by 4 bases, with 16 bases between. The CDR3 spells CAIRQGDTVYNEQFF. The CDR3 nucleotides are TGTGCCATCAGGCAGGGTGATACGGTTTACAATGAGCAGTTCTTC.

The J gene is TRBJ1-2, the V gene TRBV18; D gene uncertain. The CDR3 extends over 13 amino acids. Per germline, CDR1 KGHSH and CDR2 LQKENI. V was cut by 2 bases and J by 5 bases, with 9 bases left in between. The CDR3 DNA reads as TGTGCCAGCTCACCAAGCGAGAAGTATGGCTACACCTTC. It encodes CASSPSEKYGYTF. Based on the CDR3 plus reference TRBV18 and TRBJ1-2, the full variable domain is NAGVMQNPRHLVRRRGQEARLRCSPMKGHSHVYWYRQLPEEGLKFMVYLQKENIIDESGMPKERFSAEFPKEGPSILRIQQVVRGDSAAYFCASSPSEKYGYTFGSGTRLTVV.

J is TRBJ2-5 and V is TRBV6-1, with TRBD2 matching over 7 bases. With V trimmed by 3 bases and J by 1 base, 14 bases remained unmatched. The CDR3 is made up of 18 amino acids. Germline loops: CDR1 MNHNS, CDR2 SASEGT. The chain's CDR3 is CASSEWDLGGSAQETQYF. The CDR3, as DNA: TGTGCCAGCAGTGAGTGGGACCTGGGGGGGTCCGCCCAAGAGACCCAGTACTTC.

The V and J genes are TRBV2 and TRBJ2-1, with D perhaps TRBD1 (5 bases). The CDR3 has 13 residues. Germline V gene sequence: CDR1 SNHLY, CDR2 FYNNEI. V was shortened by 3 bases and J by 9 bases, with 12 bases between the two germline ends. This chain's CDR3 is CASSDGQGSEQFF. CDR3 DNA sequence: TGTGCCAGCAGTGACGGTCAGGGCAGTGAGCAGTTCTTC.

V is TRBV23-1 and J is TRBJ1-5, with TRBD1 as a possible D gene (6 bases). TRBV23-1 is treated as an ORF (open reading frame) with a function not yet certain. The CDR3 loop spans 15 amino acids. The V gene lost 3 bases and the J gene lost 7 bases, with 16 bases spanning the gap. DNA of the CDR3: TGCGCCAGCAGTCACAAACTGGGGGGGCACCAGCCCCAGCATTTT. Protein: CASSHKLGGHQPQHF.

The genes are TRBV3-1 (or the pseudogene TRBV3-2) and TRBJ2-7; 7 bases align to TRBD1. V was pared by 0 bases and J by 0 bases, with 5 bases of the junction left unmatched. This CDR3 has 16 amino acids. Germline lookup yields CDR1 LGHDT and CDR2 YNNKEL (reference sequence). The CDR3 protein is CASSQEGAGGSYEQYF. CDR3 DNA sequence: TGTGCCAGCAGCCAAGAAGGGGCAGGGGGCTCCTACGAGCAGTACTTC.

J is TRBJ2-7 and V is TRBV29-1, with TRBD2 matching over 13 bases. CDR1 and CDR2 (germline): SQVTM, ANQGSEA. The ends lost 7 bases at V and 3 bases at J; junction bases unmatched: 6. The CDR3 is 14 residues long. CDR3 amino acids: CSARTSGSSYEQYF. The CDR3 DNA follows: TGCAGCGCCCGGACTAGCGGGAGTAGCTACGAGCAGTACTTC.

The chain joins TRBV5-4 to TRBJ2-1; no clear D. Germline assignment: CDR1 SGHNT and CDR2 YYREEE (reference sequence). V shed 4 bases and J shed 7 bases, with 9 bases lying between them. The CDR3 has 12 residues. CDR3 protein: CASSGRLNEQFF. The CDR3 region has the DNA TGTGCCAGCAGCGGGCGATTGAATGAGCAGTTCTTC.

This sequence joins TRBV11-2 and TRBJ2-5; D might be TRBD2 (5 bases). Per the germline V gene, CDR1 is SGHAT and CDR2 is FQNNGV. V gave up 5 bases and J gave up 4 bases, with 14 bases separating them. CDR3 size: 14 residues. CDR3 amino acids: CASSSRTGVETQYF. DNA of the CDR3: TGTGCCAGCAGCAGCCGGACCGGGGTAGAGACCCAGTACTTC.

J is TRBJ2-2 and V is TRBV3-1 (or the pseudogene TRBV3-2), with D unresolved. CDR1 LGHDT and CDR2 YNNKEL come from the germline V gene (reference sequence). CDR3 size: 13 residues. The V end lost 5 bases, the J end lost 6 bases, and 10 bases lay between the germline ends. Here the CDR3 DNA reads TGTGCCAGCAGCTCCCGTGGAGCCGGGGAGCTGTTTTTT. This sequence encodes CASSSRGAGELFF.

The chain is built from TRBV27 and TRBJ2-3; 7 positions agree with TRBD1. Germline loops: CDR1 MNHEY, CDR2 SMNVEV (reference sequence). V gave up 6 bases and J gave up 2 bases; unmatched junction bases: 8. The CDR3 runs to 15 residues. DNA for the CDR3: TGTGCCAGCAGACCCCCGGGACAGCACACAGATACGCAGTATTTT. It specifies CASRPPGQHTDTQYF.

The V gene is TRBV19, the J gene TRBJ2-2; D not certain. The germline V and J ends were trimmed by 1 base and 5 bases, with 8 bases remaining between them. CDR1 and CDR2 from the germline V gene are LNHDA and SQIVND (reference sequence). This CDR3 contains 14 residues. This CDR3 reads CASSIAQATGELFF. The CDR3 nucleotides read TGTGCCAGTAGTATAGCCCAGGCTACCGGGGAGCTGTTTTTT.

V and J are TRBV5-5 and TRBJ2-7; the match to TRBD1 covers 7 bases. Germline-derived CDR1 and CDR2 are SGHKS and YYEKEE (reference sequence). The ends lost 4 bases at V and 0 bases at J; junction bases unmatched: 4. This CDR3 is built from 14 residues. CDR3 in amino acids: CASSGTVPSYEQYF. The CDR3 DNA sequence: TGTGCCAGCAGCGGGACAGTGCCCTCCTACGAGCAGTACTTC.

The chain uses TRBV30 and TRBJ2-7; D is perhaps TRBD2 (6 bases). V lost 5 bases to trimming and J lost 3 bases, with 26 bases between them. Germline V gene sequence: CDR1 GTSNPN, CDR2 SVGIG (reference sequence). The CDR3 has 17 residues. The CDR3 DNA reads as TGTGCCTGGGAACCGGGAGCCCTCCTAGGTGAGGGCTACGAGCAGTACTTC. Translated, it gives CAWEPGALLGEGYEQYF.

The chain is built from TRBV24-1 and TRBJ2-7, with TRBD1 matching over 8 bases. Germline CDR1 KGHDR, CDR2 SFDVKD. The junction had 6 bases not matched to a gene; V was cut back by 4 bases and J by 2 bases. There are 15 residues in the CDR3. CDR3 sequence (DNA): TGTGCCACCAGTGACCCCGGGACAGGTGCCTACGAGCAGTACTTC. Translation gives CATSDPGTGAYEQYF.

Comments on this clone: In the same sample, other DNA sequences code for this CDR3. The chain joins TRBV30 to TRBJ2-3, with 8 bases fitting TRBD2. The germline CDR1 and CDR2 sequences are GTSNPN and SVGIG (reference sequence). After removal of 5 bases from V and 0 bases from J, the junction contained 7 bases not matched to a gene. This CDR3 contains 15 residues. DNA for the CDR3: TGTGCCTGGTCACTACCTAGCGGGAGCACAGATACGCAGTATTTT. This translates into CAWSLPSGSTDTQYF.

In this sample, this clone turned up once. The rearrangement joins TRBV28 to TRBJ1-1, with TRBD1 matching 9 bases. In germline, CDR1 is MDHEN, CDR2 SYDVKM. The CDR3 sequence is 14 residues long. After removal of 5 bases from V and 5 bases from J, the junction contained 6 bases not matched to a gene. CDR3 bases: TGTGCCAGCAGTGCACAGGGGGCGGGGACTGAAGCTTTCTTT. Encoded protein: CASSAQGAGTEAFF.

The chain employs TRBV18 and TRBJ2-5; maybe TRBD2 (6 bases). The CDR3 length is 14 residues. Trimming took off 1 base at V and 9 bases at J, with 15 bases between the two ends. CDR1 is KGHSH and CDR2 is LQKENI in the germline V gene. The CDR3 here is CASSPQGGPESQYF. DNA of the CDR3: TGTGCCAGCTCACCACAGGGAGGCCCTGAGTCCCAGTACTTC.

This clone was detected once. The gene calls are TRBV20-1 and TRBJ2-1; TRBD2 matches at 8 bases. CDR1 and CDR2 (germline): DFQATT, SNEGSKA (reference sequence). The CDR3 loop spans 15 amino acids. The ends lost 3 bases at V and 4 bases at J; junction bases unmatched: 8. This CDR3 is CSASPSGSFYNEQFF. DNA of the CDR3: TGCAGTGCTAGTCCAAGCGGGAGTTTTTACAATGAGCAGTTCTTC.

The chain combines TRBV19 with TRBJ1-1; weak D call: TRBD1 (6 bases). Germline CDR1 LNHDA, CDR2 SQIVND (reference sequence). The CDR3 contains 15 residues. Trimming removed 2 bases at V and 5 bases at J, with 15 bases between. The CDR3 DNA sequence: TGTGCCAGTAGTATAAGGGGGTATGGGTTAACTGAAGCTTTCTTT. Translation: CASSIRGYGLTEAFF. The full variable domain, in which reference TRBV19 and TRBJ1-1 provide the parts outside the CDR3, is DGGITQSPKYLFRKEGQNVTLSCEQNLNHDAMYWYRQDPGQGLRLIYYSQIVNDFQKGDIAEGYSVSREKKESFPLTVTSAQKNPTAFYLCASSIRGYGLTEAFFGQGTRLTVV.

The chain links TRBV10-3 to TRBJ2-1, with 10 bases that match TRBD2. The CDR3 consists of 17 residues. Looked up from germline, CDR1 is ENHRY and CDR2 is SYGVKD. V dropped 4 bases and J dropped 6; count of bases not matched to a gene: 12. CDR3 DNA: TGTGCCATCAGTGGGGTCTCGTTAGCGGGAGGCGGCAATGAGCAGTTCTTC. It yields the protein CAISGVSLAGGGNEQFF.